Listed below are T cell receptor beta chains from one sample, sequenced in a study of metastatic and nonmetastatic thyroid tumors. TCRdb re-called the PCR reads through MiXCR. The sample records 65,000 or so clones, roughly 4.1% being singletons. Source material: blood. These receptors all stem from a female donor with papillary thyroid cancer or a benign thyroid nodule (not recorded which). Some clones in this sample may be carry-over from other donors' samples. The CDR3 runs from the conserved cysteine through the conserved F or W. Not all rows give a size; the values are once, few, many and, for expanded clones, a class.

TRBJ1-2 | TRBV2 | many | CARTRQGSGYTF
TRBJ2-7 | TRBV7-8 | few | CASSWTGGYEQYF
TRBJ1-6 | TRBV19 | many | CASSTKPGDNSPLHF
TRBJ2-3 | TRBV20-1 | few | CSAIPTSLRDEQYF
TRBJ2-1 | TRBV3-1 | many | CASSSALRLENEQFF
TRBJ2-3 | TRBV30 | once | CAWSVCRGRPDTQYF
TRBJ1-4 | TRBV10-3 | many | CAISKTGGDEKLFF
TRBJ2-2 | TRBV5-1 | . | CASSLSSPGHSNTGELFF
TRBJ2-3 | TRBV5-1 | many | CASSLVAGRTDTQYF
TRBJ1-1 | TRBV11-1 | many | CASSPTPQGDEAFF
TRBJ2-1 | TRBV20-1 | many | CSAPPSGNEQFF
TRBJ1-3 | TRBV3-1 | many | CASSHRDSSGNTIYF
TRBJ1-2 | TRBV25-1 | many | CASRQGGGYTF
TRBJ2-1 | TRBV6-1 | . | CASSPAGRGNEQFF
TRBJ2-1 | TRBV5-1 | large | CASSLTGTSGSGNEQFF
TRBJ1-3 | TRBV20-1 | few | CSAKDLGGTIYF
TRBJ1-2 | TRBV18 | many | CASSPLDEPNGYTF
TRBJ1-3 | TRBV18 | many | CASSPPPNGNTIYF
TRBJ1-4 | TRBV19 | many | CASSIRGTPNEKLFF
TRBJ2-1 | TRBV6-2/TRBV6-3 | . | CASSYQGTANNEQFF
TRBJ2-7 | TRBV6-1 | many | CASSEVDPSYEQYF
TRBJ1-1 | TRBV7-3 | many | CASSLNPGGTEAFF
TRBJ2-7 | TRBV19 | few | CASSPGTVLNEQYF
TRBJ1-2 | TRBV6-1 | many | CASSQSEVWVGNYGYTF
TRBJ2-7 | TRBV11-3 | many | CASSLGVRYEQYF
TRBJ2-5 | TRBV30 | many | CAWSVLGGRETQYF